The 26 T cell receptor beta chains in this list originate from one sample, sequenced in a study of blood T cell repertoires in COVID-19. Repertoires were generated with immunoSEQ multiplex PCR, while TCRdb's copy carries only in-frame clones and drops some. This table holds roughly 280,000 clones, 75% to 90% found once. Sequencing used peripheral blood. The receptors originated from a woman in her forties or fifties who had recovered from COVID-19.

The chain joins TRBV25-1 to TRBJ1-1; D gene ambiguous. The ends were cut back, 1 base at V and 1 base at J, with 7 bases in the middle. The CDR3 runs to 14 residues. Germline CDR1 is MGHDK and CDR2 is SYGVNS. CDR3 coding DNA: TGTGCCAGCAGTGAATCCGGGGAGAACACTGAAGCTTTCTTT. Translated, it gives CASSESGENTEAFF.

The chain carries TRBV21-1 and TRBJ1-6. TRBV21-1 is marked as a pseudogene. The CDR3 runs to 14 residues. The CDR3 here is CASSKAAYNSPLHF. CDR3 in DNA: TGTGCCAGCAGCAAAGCCGCCTATAATTCACCCCTCCACTTT.

The chain is built from TRBV19 and TRBJ2-5; TRBD1 agrees at 7 bases. Germline loops: CDR1 LNHDA, CDR2 SQIVND (reference sequence). The CDR3 totals 13 residues. Germline trimming cut 5 bases from V and 4 bases from J; bases unmatched to any gene: 4. CDR3 nucleotides: TGTGCCAGTAGTCAGACAGGGTCAGAGACCCAGTACTTC. Protein product: CASSQTGSETQYF. The full variable domain, completed using reference TRBV19 and TRBJ2-5, is DGGITQSPKYLFRKEGQNVTLSCEQNLNHDAMYWYRQDPGQGLRLIYYSQIVNDFQKGDIAEGYSVSREKKESFPLTVTSAQKNPTAFYLCASSQTGSETQYFGPGTRLLVL.

The chain has TRBV4-1 and TRBJ1-1, with 10 bases lining up with TRBD1. CDR1 MGHRA and CDR2 YSYEKL come from the germline V gene. The CDR3 has 16 amino acids. Trimming at V came to 1 base and at J to 3 bases, leaving 5 bases not matched to a gene. The CDR3: CASSQADRGLDTEAFF. CDR3 DNA: TGCGCCAGCAGCCAAGCAGACAGGGGGCTCGACACTGAAGCTTTCTTT.

CDR3 in DNA: TGTGCCAGCAGCTTGGAAGGGACAGGGAGTAAGGACGGCTACACCTTC. As protein: CASSLEGTGSKDGYTF. The chain uses TRBV5-4 and TRBJ1-2; 9 bases map to TRBD1. This CDR3 is built from 16 residues. CDR1 SGHNT and CDR2 YYREEE come from the germline V gene (reference sequence). The trim removed 0 bases at V and 8 bases at J, leaving 11 bases unmatched.

The rearrangement joins TRBV3-1 (or the pseudogene TRBV3-2) to TRBJ2-5; 9 bases fit TRBD1. The CDR3 length is 16 residues. V was pared by 1 base and J by 5 bases, with 8 bases of the junction left unmatched. Germline V gives CDR1 LGHDT, CDR2 YNNKEL (reference sequence). CDR3 sequence reads: CASSQGTGTGMETQYF. The DNA of the CDR3 is TGTGCCAGCAGCCAAGGGACCGGGACAGGGATGGAGACCCAGTACTTC.

In this sample, this clone turned up once. The rearrangement links TRBV19 to TRBJ2-7; D is ambiguous. The V gene's germline CDR1 is LNHDA and CDR2 SQIVND (reference sequence). The CDR3 runs to 18 residues. V dropped 3 bases and J dropped 0 bases, with 21 bases sitting between them. The CDR3 protein is CASSMRVSPTRSSYEQYF. The CDR3 DNA follows: TGTGCCAGTAGTATGAGAGTCTCCCCAACCCGGAGCTCCTACGAGCAGTACTTC. The full variable domain, completed using reference TRBV19 and TRBJ2-7, is DGGITQSPKYLFRKEGQNVTLSCEQNLNHDAMYWYRQDPGQGLRLIYYSQIVNDFQKGDIAEGYSVSREKKESFPLTVTSAQKNPTAFYLCASSMRVSPTRSSYEQYFGPGTRLTVT.

The rearrangement joins TRBV7-2 to TRBJ1-1; unclear D gene. V was pared by 1 base and J by 6 bases, with 15 bases between. The CDR3 is 15 residues long. In germline, CDR1 is SGHTA, CDR2 FQGNSA. The CDR3 DNA reads as TGTGCCAGCAGCTTAGTGGCCGGGAAGGGAGCTGAAGCTTTCTTT. Translation: CASSLVAGKGAEAFF.

The chain employs TRBV6-4 and TRBJ2-3, with D possibly TRBD2 on 6 matching bases. Germline V gene sequence: CDR1 MRHNA, CDR2 SNTAGT. V lost 3 bases to trimming and J lost 4 bases, with 8 bases between them. This CDR3 has 13 residues. The CDR3 DNA reads TGTGCCAGCAGTGAAGGGGAGGCAGATACGCAGTATTTT. Amino acids: CASSEGEADTQYF.

The chain has TRBV7-9 and TRBJ1-2; no clear D. V shed 1 base and J shed 3 bases, with 24 bases lying between them. Germline V gene lookup returns CDR1 SEHNR and CDR2 FQNEAQ (reference sequence). This CDR3 is 19 amino acids long. As DNA, the CDR3 is TGTGCCAGCAGCTTAGGCCAGCCAGTCTCAACAGATCCCTACTATGGCTACACCTTC. This encodes CASSLGQPVSTDPYYGYTF.

The chain carries TRBV5-6 and TRBJ1-5; D possibly corresponds to TRBD1 (5 bases). Germline CDR1 is SGHDT and CDR2 is YYEEEE. Trimming removed 3 bases at V and 7 bases at J, with 11 bases between. This CDR3 is built from 13 residues. CDR3: CASSSAGRQPQHF. CDR3 sequence (DNA): TGTGCCAGCAGCTCCGCAGGGCGACAGCCCCAGCATTTT.

The V call is TRBV3-1 (or the pseudogene TRBV3-2), the J call TRBJ2-7; D remains ambiguous. Trimming pared 1 base from V and 7 bases from J, leaving 8 bases between. There are 12 residues in the CDR3. The V gene's germline CDR1 is LGHDT and CDR2 YNNKEL (reference sequence). CDR3 protein: CASSQGRREQYF. Written as DNA, the CDR3 is TGTGCCAGCAGCCAAGGTCGGCGGGAGCAGTACTTC.

V is TRBV24-1 and J is TRBJ2-2; 11 nucleotides match TRBD1. In germline, CDR1 is KGHDR, CDR2 SFDVKD. The CDR3 is 17 residues long. J was trimmed by 5 bases and V by 3 bases; bases with no gene match: 7. The CDR3 spells CATSDPRDRGVTGELFF. CDR3 coding DNA: TGTGCCACCAGTGATCCCAGGGACAGGGGGGTGACCGGGGAGCTGTTTTTT.

The gene calls are TRBV9 and TRBJ2-1; 13 bases map to TRBD2. Germline values: CDR1 SGDLS, CDR2 YYNGEE. J was trimmed by 7 bases and V by 0 bases; bases with no gene match: 4. The CDR3 covers 16 residues. The CDR3 is CASSVGTSGGGNEQFF. DNA of the CDR3: TGTGCCAGCAGCGTAGGGACTAGCGGGGGAGGAAATGAGCAGTTCTTC.

This chain connects TRBV11-2 to TRBJ1-2, with TRBD1 identical over 7 bases. From germline, CDR1 is SGHAT and CDR2 FQNNGV. This CDR3 comprises 14 residues. Losses at the gene ends were 5 bases for V and 4 bases for J; bases not matched to a gene: 7. The CDR3 DNA sequence: TGTGCCAGCAGCGGAGCGGACAGGTTCTATGGCTACACCTTC. Residues: CASSGADRFYGYTF.

This clone occurred once. In DNA form, the CDR3 reads TGTGCCAGTAGTCAACCGGGACTAGCTTCTAGTGAGCAGTTCTTC. Residues: CASSQPGLASSEQFF. The V call is TRBV19, the J call TRBJ2-1, with 9 positions matching TRBD2. CDR1 LNHDA and CDR2 SQIVND come from the germline V gene (reference sequence). After removal of 5 bases from V and 9 bases from J, the junction contained 11 bases not matched to a gene. The length of the CDR3 is 15 residues.

V usage is TRBV5-1 and J usage is TRBJ2-3; D might be TRBD2 (5 bases). The length of the CDR3 is 13 residues. Germline V gives CDR1 SGHRS, CDR2 YFSETQ. V shed 1 base and J shed 5 bases, with 8 bases lying between them. The CDR3 nucleotides are TGCGCCAGCAGCTTGATCGGGGAAGATACGCAGTATTTT. The encoded protein is CASSLIGEDTQYF. Filled out from reference TRBV5-1 and TRBJ2-3, the complete variable domain reads KAGVTQTPRYLIKTRGQQVTLSCSPISGHRSVSWYQQTPGQGLQFLFEYFSETQRNKGNFPGRFSGRQFSNSRSEMNVSTLELGDSALYLCASSLIGEDTQYFGPGTRLTVL.

DNA of the CDR3: TGTGCCACCACTCCGAGTGGAGGGCAGGGGGCCTATGGCTACACCTTC. This codes for CATTPSGGQGAYGYTF. The chain has TRBV15 and TRBJ1-2, with TRBD1 matching 8 bases. The germline V gene encodes CDR1 LNHNV and CDR2 YYDKDF (reference sequence). With V trimmed by 7 bases and J by 4 bases, 14 bases remained unmatched. The CDR3 has 16 amino acids. The full variable domain, rest sourced from reference TRBV15 and TRBJ1-2, is DAMVIQNPRYQVTQFGKPVTLSCSQTLNHNVMYWYQQKSSQAPKLLFHYYDKDFNNEADTPDNFQSRRPNTSFCFLDIRSPGLGDTAMYLCATTPSGGQGAYGYTFGSGTRLTVV.

The chain combines TRBV11-2 with TRBJ2-2, with 7 positions matching TRBD1. V lost 6 bases and J lost 2; bases outside the gene matches: 9. Germline V gives CDR1 SGHAT, CDR2 FQNNGV. This CDR3 has 16 amino acids. CDR3 loop: CASSLTRDSNTGELFF. CDR3 in DNA: TGTGCCAGCAGTCTAACCAGGGACAGCAACACCGGGGAGCTGTTTTTT.

This clone was observed a single time. The rearrangement uses TRBV11-2 and TRBJ1-4; D not resolved. V shed 1 base and J shed 7 bases, with 4 bases lying between them. The CDR3 is 12 residues long. Germline lookup yields CDR1 SGHAT and CDR2 FQNNGV. The CDR3 DNA is TGTGCCAGCAGCTTAGGTCGTGAAAAACTGTTTTTT. Its protein product is CASSLGREKLFF.

This rearrangement joins TRBV28 to TRBJ2-3; 12 nucleotides match TRBD2. Trimming at V came to 3 bases and at J to 3 bases, leaving 4 bases not matched to a gene. The CDR3 extends over 16 amino acids. Per germline, CDR1 MDHEN and CDR2 SYDVKM. This chain's CDR3 is CASSLDLAGGTDTQYF. The CDR3 bases are TGTGCCAGCAGTTTGGACCTAGCGGGAGGGACAGATACGCAGTATTTT.

The chain employs TRBV28 and TRBJ2-7, with TRBD1 matching over 9 bases. The germline gives CDR1 MDHEN, CDR2 SYDVKM. Losses at the gene ends were 6 bases for V and 2 bases for J; bases not matched to a gene: 14. The CDR3 is 17 amino acids. In DNA form, the CDR3 reads TGTGCCAGCAGCCGGGGGCTGGACAGGGGTTTTCCCTACGAGCAGTACTTC. Protein: CASSRGLDRGFPYEQYF.

The V call is TRBV6-5, the J call TRBJ1-5; 7 nucleotides line up with TRBD1. CDR1 and CDR2 from the germline V gene are MNHEY and SVGAGI. The CDR3 is 14 amino acids. J was trimmed by 8 bases and V by 4 bases; bases with no gene match: 8. The CDR3 sequence: CASSWNRGSEPQHF. The CDR3 DNA sequence: TGTGCCAGCAGTTGGAACAGGGGAAGTGAGCCCCAGCATTTT.

The CDR3 here is CASSFISIGIDNTEAFF. As DNA, the CDR3 is TGTGCCAGCAGTTTTATTTCTATCGGGATCGATAACACTGAAGCTTTCTTT. V gene TRBV6-2 or TRBV6-3 combines with J gene TRBJ1-1, with unresolved D. The germline gives CDR1 MNHEY, CDR2 SVGEGT. This CDR3 spans 17 amino acids. V gave up 4 bases and J gave up 2 bases, with 20 bases separating them.

This rearrangement joins TRBV5-1 to TRBJ2-7; 8 positions agree with TRBD2. The CDR3 has 15 amino acids. Germline-derived CDR1 and CDR2 are SGHRS and YFSETQ. The trim removed 5 bases at V and 2 bases at J, leaving 9 bases unmatched. Written as DNA, the CDR3 is TGCGCCAGCAGAGGTTTTCTAGCGGGTGCCTACGAGCAGTACTTC. Translation: CASRGFLAGAYEQYF.

The chain joins TRBV6-1 to TRBJ1-5; D remains unclear. CDR1 and CDR2 from the germline V gene are MNHNS and SASEGT. The V gene lost 1 base and the J gene lost 6 bases, with 13 bases spanning the gap. The CDR3 is 15 amino acids. The CDR3 sequence is CASSEVRVRGQPQHF. The DNA of the CDR3 is TGTGCCAGCAGTGAAGTAAGGGTCCGGGGTCAGCCCCAGCATTTT.